The 16 T cell receptor beta chains reported below all come from one sample, sequenced in a study of cytomegalovirus exposure and HLA in healthy donors. The primer mix had 60 Vbeta and 13 Jbeta primers. This table comes from immunoSEQ multiplex PCR, and its TCRdb copy is limited to in-frame clones, with some not included. The sample lists around 140,000 clones; 83% were seen once. The material sequenced was PBMCs. The receptor set was obtained from a man in his forties in good health and CMV-seronegative.

The gene calls are TRBV15 and TRBJ1-1; TRBD1 is a possible D gene (5 bases). Germline-derived CDR1 and CDR2 are LNHNV and YYDKDF (reference sequence). The CDR3 is made up of 15 amino acids. V lost 2 bases, J lost 0 bases, and 10 bases lay in between. CDR3 DNA sequence: TGTGCCACCAGCAGAACACAGGTATTGAACACTGAAGCTTTCTTT. This sequence encodes CATSRTQVLNTEAFF.

This chain uses TRBV28 with TRBJ2-6; maybe TRBD1 (6 bases). The V end was cut by 3 bases, the J end by 0 bases, with 9 bases between. This CDR3 is 16 amino acids long. Germline values: CDR1 MDHEN, CDR2 SYDVKM. The CDR3 is CASSLGTTSGANVLTF. In DNA form, the CDR3 reads TGTGCCAGCAGTTTGGGGACAACCTCTGGGGCCAACGTCCTGACTTTC. The whole variable domain, filled in from reference TRBV28 and TRBJ2-6, reads DVKVTQSSRYLVKRTGEKVFLECVQDMDHENMFWYRQDPGLGLRLIYFSYDVKMKEKGDIPEGYSVSREKKERFSLILESASTNQTSMYLCASSLGTTSGANVLTFGAGSRLTVL.

V is TRBV19 and J is TRBJ2-2; TRBD1 might be the D (5 bases). Between the trimmed V and J ends, which lost 6 bases and 10 bases, there was a span of 12 bases. CDR3 size: 12 residues. Germline CDR1 and CDR2: LNHDA and SQIVND (reference sequence). Here the CDR3 reads CASSSGSKELFF. DNA for the CDR3: TGTGCCAGTAGCTCAGGGTCCAAGGAGCTGTTTTTT.

This clone was observed a single time. The chain combines TRBV5-1 with TRBJ2-4; 11 positions match TRBD2. Unmatched junction bases numbered 8, after V lost 4 bases and J lost 2 bases. Germline-derived CDR1 and CDR2 are SGHRS and YFSETQ. The CDR3 has 17 amino acids. The CDR3 DNA sequence: TGCGCCAGCAGCCCCCATAGCGGGGGGGCGACCAAAAACATTCAGTACTTC. Translated, it gives CASSPHSGGATKNIQYF.

V usage is TRBV7-2 and J usage is TRBJ1-6, with D tentatively TRBD1 (5 bases). Germline CDR1 is SGHTA and CDR2 is FQGNSA. This CDR3 spans 16 amino acids. V shed 5 bases and J shed 5 bases, with 16 bases lying between them. As DNA, the CDR3 is TGTGCCAGCAGCCCAACCCCCGGACAAAATAATTCACCCCTCCACTTT. Its protein is CASSPTPGQNNSPLHF.

The chain combines TRBV7-2 with TRBJ1-4, with 7 positions matching TRBD1. The junction had 10 bases not matched to a gene; V was cut back by 5 bases and J by 4 bases. This CDR3 has 16 amino acids. The V gene's germline CDR1 is SGHTA and CDR2 FQGNSA. The DNA of the CDR3 is TGTGCCAGCAGCATAACGACAGGGTCGGGTAATGAAAAACTGTTTTTT. Protein sequence: CASSITTGSGNEKLFF.

This sequence joins TRBV29-1 and TRBJ2-2; D is possibly TRBD2 (5 bases). Looked up from germline, CDR1 is SQVTM and CDR2 is ANQGSEA. The CDR3 has 13 residues. V was trimmed by 4 bases and J by 7 bases, leaving 13 bases between them. CDR3 coding DNA: TGCAGCGTTGCCCTAAGCGGATACGGGGAGCTGTTTTTT. Protein sequence: CSVALSGYGELFF.

The rearrangement uses TRBV13 and TRBJ2-3; weak D call: TRBD1 (5 bases). CDR1 and CDR2 (germline): PRHDT, FYEKMQ (reference sequence). Trimming stripped 5 bases from V and 6 bases from J, with 15 bases between. The CDR3 is made up of 14 amino acids. CDR3 region: CASSTGAGSDTQYF. CDR3 DNA sequence: TGTGCCAGCAGCACTGGGGCAGGGTCCGATACGCAGTATTTT.

The chain couples TRBV6-6 to TRBJ1-1; D is possibly TRBD1 (6 bases). Per germline, CDR1 MNHNY and CDR2 SVGAGI (reference sequence). The CDR3 is made up of 14 amino acids. The ends were cut back, 4 bases at V and 5 bases at J, with 14 bases in the middle. CDR3 protein: CASSSSGGATEAFF. The CDR3, as DNA: TGTGCCAGCAGTTCCTCGGGGGGGGCGACTGAAGCTTTCTTT.

This chain joins TRBV28 and TRBJ1-4; 8 bases align to TRBD1. CDR1 and CDR2 (germline): MDHEN, SYDVKM. The CDR3 sequence is 14 residues long. With 5 bases clipped from V and 5 bases from J, the junction kept 4 bases outside the gene matches. Here the CDR3 reads CASSKWTGNEKLFF. The CDR3, as DNA: TGTGCCAGCAGTAAGTGGACAGGGAATGAAAAACTGTTTTTT. Full variable domain (outside the CDR3, taken from reference TRBV28 and TRBJ1-4): DVKVTQSSRYLVKRTGEKVFLECVQDMDHENMFWYRQDPGLGLRLIYFSYDVKMKEKGDIPEGYSVSREKKERFSLILESASTNQTSMYLCASSKWTGNEKLFFGSGTQLSVL.

J is TRBJ2-2 and V is TRBV5-1; maybe TRBD2 (5 bases). Germline V CDR1 and CDR2: SGHRS, YFSETQ. Trimming removed 6 bases at V and 6 bases at J, with 18 bases between. The CDR3 has 15 residues. This CDR3 reads CASISTGFDAGELFF. Written as DNA, the CDR3 is TGCGCCAGCATTAGTACGGGGTTCGATGCCGGGGAGCTGTTTTTT.

This clone is a singleton in its sample. V usage is TRBV25-1 and J usage is TRBJ1-5; D is unresolved. The V and J ends lost 7 bases and 8 bases respectively, with 15 bases between them. This CDR3 spans 13 amino acids. The germline V gene encodes CDR1 MGHDK and CDR2 SYGVNS. The CDR3 nucleotides are TGTGCCAGCAACGGGTACGCAACGGAGCCCCAGCATTTT. Protein product: CASNGYATEPQHF.

V and J are TRBV15 and TRBJ2-5, with D unresolved. The CDR3 contains 13 residues. Germline V gives CDR1 LNHNV, CDR2 YYDKDF (reference sequence). V lost 1 base and J 4 bases, leaving 7 bases between the germline ends. The CDR3 loop reads CATSRARLETQYF. Written as DNA, the CDR3 is TGTGCCACCAGCAGAGCTAGGCTAGAGACCCAGTACTTC. Drawing the rest from reference TRBV15 and TRBJ2-5, the complete variable domain is DAMVIQNPRYQVTQFGKPVTLSCSQTLNHNVMYWYQQKSSQAPKLLFHYYDKDFNNEADTPDNFQSRRPNTSFCFLDIRSPGLGDTAMYLCATSRARLETQYFGPGTRLLVL.

This clone was detected once. The chain recombines TRBV7-3 with TRBJ1-1, with a weak D call TRBD1 (5 bases). Germline CDR1 is SGHTA and CDR2 is FQGTGA. Trimming took off 3 bases at V and 6 bases at J, with 11 bases between the two ends. The CDR3 consists of 13 residues. The CDR3 sequence: CASSFGGGAEAFF. CDR3 nucleotides: TGTGCCAGCAGCTTCGGGGGGGGAGCTGAAGCTTTCTTT.

The chain uses TRBV7-2 and TRBJ2-7, with 10 bases fitting TRBD2. Germline V gives CDR1 SGHTA, CDR2 FQGNSA. The CDR3 loop spans 16 amino acids. With V trimmed by 5 bases and J by 3 bases, 10 bases remained unmatched. DNA for the CDR3: TGTGCCAGCAGCGAAGGGTCTTGGACTAGCGGCTACGAGCAGTACTTC. Its translation is CASSEGSWTSGYEQYF.

The chain employs TRBV30 and TRBJ2-7, with 8 bases matching TRBD2. Trimming at V came to 0 bases and at J to 0 bases, leaving 4 bases not matched to a gene. The CDR3 has 15 amino acids. CDR1 and CDR2 (germline): GTSNPN, SVGIG (reference sequence). CDR3 loop: CAWSVGSGSSYEQYF. The CDR3 coding sequence is TGTGCCTGGAGTGTAGGAAGCGGGAGCTCCTACGAGCAGTACTTC.